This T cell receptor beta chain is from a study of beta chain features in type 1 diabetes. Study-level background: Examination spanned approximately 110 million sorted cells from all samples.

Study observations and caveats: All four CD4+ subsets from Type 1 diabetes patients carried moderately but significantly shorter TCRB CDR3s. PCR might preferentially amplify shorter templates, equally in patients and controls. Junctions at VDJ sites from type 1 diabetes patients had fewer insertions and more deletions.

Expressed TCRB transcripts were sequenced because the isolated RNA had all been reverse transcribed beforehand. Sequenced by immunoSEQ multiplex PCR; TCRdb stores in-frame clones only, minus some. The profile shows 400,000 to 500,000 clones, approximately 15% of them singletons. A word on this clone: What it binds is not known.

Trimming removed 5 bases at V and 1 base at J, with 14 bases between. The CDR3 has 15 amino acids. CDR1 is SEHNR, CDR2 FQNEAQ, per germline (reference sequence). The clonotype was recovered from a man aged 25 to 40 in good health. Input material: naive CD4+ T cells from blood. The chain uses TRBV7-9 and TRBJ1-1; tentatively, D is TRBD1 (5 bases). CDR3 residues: CASSPDSWRNTEAFF. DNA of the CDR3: TGTGCCAGCAGCCCAGACAGTTGGAGGAACACTGAAGCTTTCTTT.